This T cell receptor beta chain was identified during a study of beta chain features in type 1 diabetes. Notes on the study in general: Fewer insertions but more deletions were seen at VDJ junctions in type 1 diabetes patients. Shorter TCRB CDR3s, moderately but significantly so, marked every one of the four CD4+ subsets in Type 1 diabetes patients. When cDNA is sequenced, cells with high TCR expression could be over-represented.

Expressed TCRB transcripts were sequenced after all isolated RNA was converted to cDNA. Assay: immunoSEQ multiplex PCR; the TCRdb copy retains only in-frame clones and omits some. Of some 290,000 clones listed, approximately 14% are singletons. In germline, CDR1 is MNHEY, CDR2 SVGAGI. Trimming took off 5 bases at V and 7 bases at J, with 15 bases between the two ends. This CDR3 is built from 14 residues. This clone was observed a handful of times. Its antigen is unidentified. This clonotype originated in a young man with type 1 diabetes. Sequenced input: naive CD4+ T cells from blood. The rearrangement joins TRBV6-5 to TRBJ1-5, with TRBD1 as a possible D gene (6 bases). In DNA form, the CDR3 reads TGTGCCAGCAGTCCCAATCGTAGGGGGCAGCCCCAGCATTTT. This encodes CASSPNRRGQPQHF.